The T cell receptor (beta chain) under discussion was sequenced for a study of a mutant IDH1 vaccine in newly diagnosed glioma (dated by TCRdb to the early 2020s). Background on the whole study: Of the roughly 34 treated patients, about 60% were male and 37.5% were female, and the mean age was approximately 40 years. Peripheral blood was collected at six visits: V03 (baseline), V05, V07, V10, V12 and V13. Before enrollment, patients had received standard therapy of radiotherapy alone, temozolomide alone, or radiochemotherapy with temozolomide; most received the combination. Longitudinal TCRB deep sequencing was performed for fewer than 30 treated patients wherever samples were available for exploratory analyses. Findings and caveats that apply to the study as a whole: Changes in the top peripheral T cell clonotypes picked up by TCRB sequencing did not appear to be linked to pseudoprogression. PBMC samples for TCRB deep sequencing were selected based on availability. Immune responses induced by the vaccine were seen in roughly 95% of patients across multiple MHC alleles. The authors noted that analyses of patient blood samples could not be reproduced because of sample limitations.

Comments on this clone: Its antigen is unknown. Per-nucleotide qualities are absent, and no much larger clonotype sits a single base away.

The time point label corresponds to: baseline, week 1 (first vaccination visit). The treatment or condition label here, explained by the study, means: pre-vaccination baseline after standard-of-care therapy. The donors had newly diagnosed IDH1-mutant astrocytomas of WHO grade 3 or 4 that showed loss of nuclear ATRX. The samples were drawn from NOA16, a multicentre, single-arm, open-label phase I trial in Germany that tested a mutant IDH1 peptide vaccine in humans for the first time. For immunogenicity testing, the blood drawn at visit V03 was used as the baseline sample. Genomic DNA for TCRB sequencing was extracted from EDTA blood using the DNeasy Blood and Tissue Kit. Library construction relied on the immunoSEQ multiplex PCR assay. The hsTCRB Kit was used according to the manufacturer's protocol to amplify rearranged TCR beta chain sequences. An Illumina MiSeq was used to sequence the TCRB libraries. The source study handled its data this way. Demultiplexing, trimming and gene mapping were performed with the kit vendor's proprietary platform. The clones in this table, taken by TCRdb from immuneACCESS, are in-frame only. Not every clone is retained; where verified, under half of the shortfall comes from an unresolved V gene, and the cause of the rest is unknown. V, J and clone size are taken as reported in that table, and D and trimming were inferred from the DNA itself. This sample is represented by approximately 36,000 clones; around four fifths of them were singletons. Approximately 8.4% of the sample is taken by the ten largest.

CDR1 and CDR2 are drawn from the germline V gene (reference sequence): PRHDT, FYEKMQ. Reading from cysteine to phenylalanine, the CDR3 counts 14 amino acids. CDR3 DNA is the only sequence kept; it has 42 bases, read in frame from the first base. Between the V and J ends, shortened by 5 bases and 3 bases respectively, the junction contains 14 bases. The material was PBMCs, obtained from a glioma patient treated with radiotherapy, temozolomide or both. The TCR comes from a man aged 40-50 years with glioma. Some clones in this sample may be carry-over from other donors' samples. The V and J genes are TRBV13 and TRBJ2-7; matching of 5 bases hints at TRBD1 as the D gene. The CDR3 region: CASSPLGRGYEQYF. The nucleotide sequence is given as TGTGCCAGCAGCCCCCTGGGTAGGGGCTACGAGCAGTACTTC.